The clone carrying this T cell receptor (beta chain) has only a few counts. Its antigen remains unknown. Expressed TCRB transcripts were sequenced because the entire RNA isolate underwent reverse transcription. Assay: immunoSEQ multiplex PCR; the TCRdb copy retains only in-frame clones and omits some. The sample lists 15,000 to 20,000 clones, 55% occurring once. This entry is derived from a study of beta chain features in type 1 diabetes. General study points: Cells with high TCR expression could be over-represented when cDNA is sequenced. Type 1 diabetes patients had VDJ junctions that carried fewer insertions and more deletions.

Sorting of CD4+ naive, central memory, regulatory and stem cell-like memory cells was performed via CD45RO/CCR7/CD25/CD127/CD95/CD27. This TCR derives from a woman aged 18-29 years in good health. The sample taken for sequencing was stem cell memory CD4+ T cells from blood.

This chain's CDR3 is CASSRLPVHEKLFF. CDR3 DNA sequence: TGTGCCAGCAGTCGTCTCCCGGTCCATGAAAAACTGTTTTTT. The J gene is TRBJ1-4, the V gene TRBV7-9; D is unresolved. This CDR3 is built from 14 residues. Between the trimmed V and J ends, which lost 6 bases and 6 bases, there was a span of 14 bases. Germline-derived CDR1 and CDR2 are SEHNR and FQNEAQ (reference sequence). Full variable domain (rest looked up from reference TRBV7-9 and TRBJ1-4): DTGVSQNPRHKITKRGQNVTFRCDPISEHNRLYWYRQTLGQGPEFLTYFQNEAQLEKSRLLSDRFSAERPKGSFSTLEIQRTEQGDSAMYLCASSRLPVHEKLFFGSGTQLSVL.